By frequency in the sample, the clone carrying this T cell receptor (beta chain) is medium-sized. Those enrolled, adults aged roughly 18 to 90 years, came from fewer than 25 US areas. Self-reported history from a screening survey and questionnaire set each donor's cohort. Participants classified as exposed had met a COVID-19 case within 2 weeks before study entry. Germline lookup yields CDR1 SGHTA and CDR2 FQGNSA. This CDR3 is built from 14 residues. The V gene end was trimmed by 4 bases and the J gene end by 2 bases; junction bases not matched to a gene: 5. This sample stems from a study of blood T cell repertoires in COVID-19. Per the original methods: For nucleated cells, counts were estimated from reference gene primer amplification. Assay used: immunoSEQ multiplex PCR; TCRdb lists only in-frame clones, some missing. Clone size and the V and J calls come from that table; the DNA yielded D and trimming. The table includes 200,000 to 300,000 clones, 83% detected once.

The chain is built from TRBV7-2 and TRBJ2-7, with 7 bases that match TRBD1. Specimen: PBMCs or T cells enriched from blood (not recorded which). This TCR was sampled from a middle-aged woman who had been exposed to COVID-19. CDR3 loop: CASSSTGPAYEQYF. CDR3 DNA sequence: TGTGCCAGCAGCTCGACAGGGCCCGCCTACGAGCAGTACTTC.